Included here is one TCR beta chain sequence, with context. What it recognizes is unknown. CDR1 and CDR2 from the germline V gene are LNHDA and SQIVND (reference sequence). Trimming removed 5 bases at V and 4 bases at J, with 21 bases between. This CDR3 has 17 amino acids. This specimen comes from a study of vaccination effects on CD4 cells after COVID-19. About the study: Participants completed two doses of the BNT162b2 or mRNA-1273 vaccine.

Clones were read by immunoSEQ multiplex PCR, and TCRdb kept only the in-frame ones, dropping some. The sample consists of 55,000 to 70,000 clones, around 81% of them appearing once. Under the ViraFEST assay, PBMC were stimulated with viral peptide pools so that antigen-specific CD4+ T cells expanded. Sequencing was performed afterwards. When around 9 days of culture had elapsed, CD4+ T cells were isolated. Half-medium exchanges with IL-2 medium took place on days 3 and 7. The sequencing used CD4+ T cells from PBMCs cultured with HCoV-229E spike peptides, collected before COVID-19 vaccination. This sequence originates from a human donor who received a COVID-19 vaccine. The rearrangement links TRBV19 to TRBJ2-4; TRBD2 might be the D (6 bases). DNA for the CDR3: TGTGCCAGTAGTCATCTGGAGGGAAAGAGCGTGAAAAACATTCAGTACTTC. Translating gives CASSHLEGKSVKNIQYF.